Each of the 25 T cell receptor beta chains below was sequenced from the same sample in a study of blood T cell repertoires in COVID-19 (TCRdb year 2020). Receptor amplification or capture employed the immunoSEQ multiplex PCR assay. TCRdb mirrors the immuneACCESS table, restricted to in-frame sequences. Some clones are absent from its copies; in checked studies, under half trace to an unresolved V gene, and the reason for the others is unknown. The sample yields about 220,000 clones; under 90% were counted once. Together, the top ten hold about 3.3% of the sample. Sample: PBMCs or T cells enriched from blood (not recorded which). These receptors all stem from a woman aged 60 to 75 who had recovered from COVID-19.

The chain joins TRBV5-8 to TRBJ1-3; no reliable D call. CDR3 length: 14 amino acids. V shed 6 bases and J shed 0 bases, with 10 bases lying between them. Germline V gene data show CDR1 as SGHTS and CDR2 as YDEGEE. The CDR3 nucleotides are TGTGCCAGCACCGAACCGAGCTCTGGAAACACCATATATTTT. It encodes CASTEPSSGNTIYF.

This clone was found once. The gene calls are TRBV6-5 and TRBJ2-2; unclear D gene. Germline-derived CDR1 and CDR2 are MNHEY and SVGAGI. There are 15 residues in the CDR3. Trimming shortened V by 6 bases and J by 0 bases, and 11 bases separated the two germline ends. CDR3 in amino acids: CASSPGGANTGELFF. As DNA, the CDR3 is TGTGCCAGCAGCCCCGGCGGAGCGAACACCGGGGAGCTGTTTTTT.

The chain uses TRBV3-1 (or the pseudogene TRBV3-2) and TRBJ1-1, with TRBD1 identical over 7 bases. The CDR3 is 12 amino acids. Losses at the gene ends were 4 bases for V and 4 bases for J; bases not matched to a gene: 0. The germline V gene has CDR1 LGHDT and CDR2 YNNKEL (reference sequence). DNA of the CDR3: TGTGCCAGCAGCCGGGACAGCACTGAAGCTTTCTTT. Amino acid sequence: CASSRDSTEAFF.

J is TRBJ2-1 and V is TRBV7-9, with 11 bases fitting TRBD2. The CDR3 sequence is 15 residues long. Germline V gives CDR1 SEHNR, CDR2 FQNEAQ (reference sequence). V dropped 1 base and J dropped 7; count of bases not matched to a gene: 3. In nucleotides, the CDR3 is TGTGCCAGCAGCTTAGTTAGCGGGGGGGCAAATGAGCAGTTCTTC. Its protein product is CASSLVSGGANEQFF.

J is TRBJ1-1 and V is TRBV3-1 (or the pseudogene TRBV3-2); no reliable D call. The CDR3 runs 14 residues. Germline CDR1 is LGHDT and CDR2 is YNNKEL (reference sequence). Trimming removed 1 base from V and 5 bases from J, with 11 bases in between. The CDR3 nucleotides are TGTGCCAGCAGCCAAGTTGCAGGTCTAACTGAAGCTTTCTTT. Its protein is CASSQVAGLTEAFF.

This chain joins TRBV4-1 and TRBJ1-2, with 8 bases matching TRBD1. The V segment lost 1 base and the J segment 2 bases; nucleotides outside the gene matches: 12. CDR3 length: 18 residues. CDR1 MGHRA and CDR2 YSYEKL come from the germline V gene. In DNA, the CDR3 is TGCGCCAGCAGCCAAGTAAACAGGGGGGGAGACTTCAACTATGGCTACACCTTC. Translating it yields CASSQVNRGGDFNYGYTF.

This clone was counted between two and nine times. CDR3 in amino acids: CASRPTSRDYNSPLHF. CDR3 coding DNA: TGCGCCAGCAGACCGACTTCTCGGGACTATAATTCACCCCTCCACTTT. This chain connects TRBV5-1 to TRBJ1-6; D uncertain. The V gene's germline CDR1 is SGHRS and CDR2 YFSETQ. V was cut by 5 bases and J by 3 bases, with 15 bases left in between. CDR3 length: 16 residues.

Only a few counts were recorded for this clone. The J gene is TRBJ1-2, the V gene TRBV5-1; D is perhaps TRBD1 (6 bases). The V gene's germline CDR1 is SGHRS and CDR2 YFSETQ. V dropped 4 bases and J dropped 5 bases, with 18 bases sitting between them. The length of the CDR3 is 15 residues. CDR3 sequence reads: CASSDREQGEYGYTF. The CDR3 DNA is TGCGCCAGCAGCGATAGGGAACAGGGAGAGTATGGCTACACCTTC.

The rearrangement links TRBV27 to TRBJ1-2, with TRBD1 identical over 8 bases. Germline V gene sequence: CDR1 MNHEY, CDR2 SMNVEV (reference sequence). V lost 5 bases to trimming and J lost 5 bases; unmatched junction nucleotides: 7. The CDR3 has 14 amino acids. CDR3 sequence (DNA): TGTGCCAGCAGTCAAGGACAGGGCATGTATGGCTACACCTTC. Translating it yields CASSQGQGMYGYTF.

V gene TRBV6-4 combines with J gene TRBJ1-1; 9 positions match TRBD1. Germline trimming cut 8 bases from V and 4 bases from J; bases unmatched to any gene: 14. CDR3 size: 16 residues. Germline assignment: CDR1 MRHNA and CDR2 SNTAGT. The chain's CDR3 is CASRRQGEWGGTEAFF. The CDR3 coding sequence is TGTGCCAGCCGTCGACAGGGGGAGTGGGGGGGCACTGAAGCTTTCTTT.

The genes are TRBV29-1 and TRBJ1-1; perhaps TRBD1 as D (6 bases). The V and J ends lost 0 bases and 5 bases respectively, with 13 bases between them. In germline, CDR1 is SQVTM, CDR2 ANQGSEA. This CDR3 has 14 amino acids. The DNA of the CDR3 is TGCAGCGTTGAAGATCGGGGGGCTGGGACTGAAGCTTTCTTT. Protein product: CSVEDRGAGTEAFF.

The CDR3 DNA is TGTGCCAGCAGTTGGACAGGACCTTATCAGCCCCAGCATTTT. Protein sequence: CASSWTGPYQPQHF. J is TRBJ1-5 and V is TRBV27; TRBD1 matches at 7 bases. The CDR3 has 14 amino acids. V trimming: 4 bases; J trimming: 5 bases; junction bases outside the gene matches: 5. Looked up from germline, CDR1 is MNHEY and CDR2 is SMNVEV (reference sequence).

This clone is a singleton in its sample. V usage is TRBV4-1 and J usage is TRBJ2-7, with 8 nucleotides matching TRBD1. The J segment lost 3 bases and the V segment lost 5 bases, leaving 3 bases of the junction unmatched. CDR3 length: 13 residues. CDR1 MGHRA and CDR2 YSYEKL come from the germline V gene. The DNA of the CDR3 is TGCGCCAGCAGCTCCGGACAGGGCTACGAGCAGTACTTC. This gives the protein CASSSGQGYEQYF.

This sequence joins TRBV7-8 and TRBJ1-4; the D gene is possibly TRBD1 (5 bases). CDR3 length: 13 amino acids. The V gene lost 4 bases and the J gene lost 7 bases, with 10 bases spanning the gap. Germline V gives CDR1 SGHVS, CDR2 FQNEAQ. CDR3 sequence: CASSSGLGEKLFF. CDR3 in DNA: TGTGCCAGCAGCTCGGGACTAGGTGAAAAACTGTTTTTT.

This chain links TRBV11-2 with TRBJ2-7, with TRBD1 matching over 7 bases. Trimming removed 3 bases from V and 0 bases from J; junction bases left unmatched: 2. The length of the CDR3 is 14 residues. CDR1 is SGHAT, CDR2 FQNNGV, per germline. DNA for the CDR3: TGTGCCAGCAGCTTCCAGGGGGACTCCTACGAGCAGTACTTC. It is translated as CASSFQGDSYEQYF.

V gene TRBV10-3 combines with J gene TRBJ2-1; 8 bases align to TRBD2. The ends lost 1 base at V and 4 bases at J; junction bases unmatched: 9. The CDR3 runs to 17 residues. CDR1 is ENHRY and CDR2 is SYGVKD in the germline V gene. As DNA, the CDR3 is TGTGCCATCAGTGAGTTGGCGGGGGGCCATCCTTACAATGAGCAGTTCTTC. Translating gives CAISELAGGHPYNEQFF.

The chain joins TRBV2 to TRBJ2-7; TRBD2 is a possible D gene (6 bases). This CDR3 has 14 amino acids. In germline, CDR1 is SNHLY, CDR2 FYNNEI. Trimming pared 2 bases from V and 5 bases from J, leaving 13 bases between. The CDR3 is CASSERSSGHEQYF. In DNA form, the CDR3 reads TGTGCCAGCAGTGAAAGAAGTAGCGGCCACGAGCAGTACTTC.

This sequence joins TRBV11-1 and TRBJ2-7; no reliable D call. The CDR3 consists of 12 residues. V was trimmed by 5 bases and J by 3 bases, leaving 8 bases between them. In germline, CDR1 is SGHAT, CDR2 FQDESV (reference sequence). CDR3 residues: CASSHDIYEQYF. CDR3 DNA: TGTGCCAGCAGCCATGACATCTACGAGCAGTACTTC.

The sample holds a few counts of this clone. V and J are TRBV6-5 and TRBJ1-2; 9 bases are shared with TRBD1. There are 14 residues in the CDR3. Germline trimming cut 6 bases from V and 4 bases from J; bases unmatched to any gene: 6. Germline V gene data show CDR1 as MNHEY and CDR2 as SVGAGI. The CDR3 here is CASSTDRGGYGYTF. As DNA, the CDR3 is TGTGCCAGCAGCACGGACAGGGGAGGCTATGGCTACACCTTC.

The gene calls are TRBV10-3 and TRBJ2-2, with 8 nucleotides matching TRBD1. Germline lookup yields CDR1 ENHRY and CDR2 SYGVKD. V shed 7 bases and J 1 base; nucleotides not matched to a gene: 5. CDR3 length: 15 residues. This CDR3 reads CAIKPGQGNTGELFF. CDR3 in DNA: TGTGCCATCAAACCAGGACAGGGGAACACCGGGGAGCTGTTTTTT.

The rearrangement links TRBV12-1 to TRBJ1-2. TRBV12-1 is a known pseudogene. The length of the CDR3 is 14 residues. CDR3 DNA: TGTGCCAGCAGCTTAAAAGCGGGGGTCATTGGCTACACCTTC. Protein product: CASSLKAGVIGYTF.

V gene TRBV6-5 combines with J gene TRBJ2-6; D is uncertain. The germline V gene has CDR1 MNHEY and CDR2 SVGAGI. The CDR3 extends over 13 amino acids. V dropped 6 bases and J dropped 4 bases, with 7 bases sitting between them. The CDR3 sequence: CASSSPGANVLTF. The CDR3 region has the DNA TGTGCCAGCAGCTCTCCCGGGGCCAACGTCCTGACTTTC.

This chain uses TRBV5-6 with TRBJ2-7, with 10 bases aligning to TRBD2. This CDR3 is 14 amino acids long. CDR1 and CDR2 (germline): SGHDT, YYEEEE. J gave up 6 bases and V 7 bases, and 10 bases lay outside the gene matches. CDR3 nucleotide sequence: TGTGCCAGCCGGCCTCAAGGACTAGCGGTCGAGCAGTACTTC. Its translation: CASRPQGLAVEQYF.

The chain joins TRBV27 to TRBJ2-3, with D tentatively TRBD2 (7 bases). Germline loops: CDR1 MNHEY, CDR2 SMNVEV (reference sequence). Deletions cut 5 bases from V and 0 bases from J, with 15 bases between. The CDR3 runs to 16 residues. The CDR3, as DNA: TGTGCCAGCAGTGTCGCGGGGGCGACTAGCACAGATACGCAGTATTTT. Protein: CASSVAGATSTDTQYF.

The DNA of the CDR3 is TGTGCCAGCAGCTCACAGGGGATTCGGGACGAGCAGTACTTC. Translation: CASSSQGIRDEQYF. This chain uses TRBV7-9 with TRBJ2-7, with TRBD1 identical over 7 bases. The CDR3 loop spans 14 amino acids. The germline V gene encodes CDR1 SEHNR and CDR2 FQNEAQ (reference sequence). Trimming at V came to 4 bases and at J to 5 bases, leaving 8 bases not matched to a gene. Complete variable domain (other parts from reference TRBV7-9 and TRBJ2-7): DTGVSQNPRHKITKRGQNVTFRCDPISEHNRLYWYRQTLGQGPEFLTYFQNEAQLEKSRLLSDRFSAERPKGSFSTLEIQRTEQGDSAMYLCASSSQGIRDEQYFGPGTRLTVT.